Included here is one T cell receptor beta chain sequence, with context. Its target is unknown. The PCR had 60 Vbeta and 13 Jbeta primers. Only in-frame clones appear in the TCRdb table, and some are missing; sequencing was by immunoSEQ multiplex PCR. This repertoire shows 200,000 to 250,000 clones, 60% to 80% found once; its top ten account for 2.9%. V was pared by 3 bases and J by 2 bases, with 6 bases of the junction left unmatched. Germline V gene lookup returns CDR1 MDHEN and CDR2 SYDVKM. The CDR3 is 16 amino acids. These data originate in a study of cytomegalovirus exposure and HLA in healthy donors. General study points: The classifier, whose performance was assessed in both the original and validation cohorts, reportedly diagnosed cytomegalovirus status with high specificity and sensitivity.

Sequencing used PBMCs. This receptor was obtained from a woman in her thirties in good health and CMV-seronegative. The chain has TRBV28 and TRBJ2-5; 10 positions match TRBD1. The CDR3 is CASSFWTGGNQETQYF. The CDR3 coding sequence is TGTGCCAGCAGTTTCTGGACAGGGGGGAATCAAGAGACCCAGTACTTC.